This T cell receptor beta chain was sequenced during a study of T cells in Graves' hyperthyroidism and ophthalmopathy. Study information: Before any treatment, at initial diagnosis, peripheral blood was collected.

Overall study results and limits: The authors' 13 V-J model separated ophthalmopathy from stable hyperthyroidism. Most expanded thyroid clonotypes above 0.001 also appeared in blood.

Clinical symptoms, serum thyroxine and TRAb, thyroid ultrasound and orbital computed tomography together formed the diagnostic basis. Using RNA transcripts as the source, TCR beta CDR3 regions were amplified. The HTBI primer set served for first-round RT-PCR of the TCR CDR3. TCRdb independently ran MiXCR on the multiplex PCR reads; one entry per CDR3 protein. The table has roughly 570,000 distinct CDR3 sequences, roughly 14% seen once; the top ten hold approximately 7.4%. V was clipped by 7 bases and J by 1 base, with 11 bases between them. The CDR3 is made up of 14 amino acids. Germline CDR1 reads SNHLY; CDR2 reads FYNNEI. The sample holds many counts of this clonotype. No antigen is known for it.

Sample: blood. This chain uses TRBV2 with TRBJ1-3, with D hard to call. The receptor's source is a woman aged 30 to 39 with Graves' hyperthyroidism. CDR3 bases: TGTGCCAGCAAAGGACGGAGATCTGGAAACACCATATATTTT. It encodes CASKGRRSGNTIYF.